This T cell receptor beta chain came from a study of shared clonotypes between healthy human individuals. Points on this clone: What it binds is unknown.

Study results and caveats: Naive subsets generally exceeded memory subsets in estimated richness.

TCRdb keeps only in-frame clones here, not all; method: immunoSEQ multiplex PCR. The sample yields around 720,000 clones, 55% to 85% seen once. The CDR3 length is 13 residues. CDR1 is LNHDA and CDR2 is SQIVND in the germline V gene (reference sequence). V gave up 6 bases and J gave up 4 bases; unmatched junction bases: 3. The J gene is TRBJ2-1, the V gene TRBV19; 7 nucleotides agree with TRBD2. Sequencing was done on a sample of memory CD4+ T cells sorted from blood. Subset specified: CD45RA-negative fraction. The TCR comes from a woman in her twenties or thirties in good health. CDR3 region: CASSGRRYNEQFF. The CDR3 bases are TGTGCCAGTAGCGGGAGGCGTTACAATGAGCAGTTCTTC.